A single sample gave rise to the 12 T cell receptor beta chains below, sequenced in a study of glioma-infiltrating T cells. Amplification of TCR alpha and beta CDR3 regions from RNA used iRepertoire nested multiplex PCR. TCRdb ran MiXCR on the multiplex PCR reads and lists one entry per CDR3 protein. This table holds approximately 400,000 distinct CDR3 sequences, 41% found once. The material sequenced was glioma tissue, nonneoplastic brain tissue, or PBMCs (not recorded which). These receptors all stem from a human donor with low-grade glioma or glioblastoma, undergoing nonglioma brain surgery, or in good health (not recorded which).

This clonotype was observed a handful of times. This chain connects TRBV5-1 to TRBJ2-5; 7 bases agree with TRBD1. The CDR3 loop spans 13 amino acids. Germline values: CDR1 SGHRS, CDR2 YFSETQ. The junction had 5 bases not matched to a gene; V was cut back by 5 bases and J by 4 bases. CDR3 region: CASSPQGVETQYF. The CDR3 DNA reads TGCGCCAGCAGTCCGCAGGGGGTAGAGACCCAGTACTTC.

This clonotype was seen a few times. The chain employs TRBV4-1 and TRBJ2-1; D may be TRBD1 (6 bases). The CDR3 has 14 amino acids. Germline CDR1 is MGHRA and CDR2 is YSYEKL. The germline V and J ends were trimmed by 4 bases and 5 bases, with 12 bases remaining between them. This CDR3 reads CASSPDSSHNEQFF. CDR3 nucleotides: TGCGCCAGCAGCCCGGACAGCTCACACAATGAGCAGTTCTTC.

V is TRBV5-1 and J is TRBJ1-2, with D maybe TRBD1 (5 bases). Germline CDR1 reads SGHRS; CDR2 reads YFSETQ. CDR3 size: 14 residues. V was cut by 2 bases and J by 4 bases, with 12 bases left in between. CDR3 sequence: CASSFGQGGYGYTF. CDR3 DNA sequence: TGCGCCAGCAGCTTTGGGCAGGGAGGCTATGGCTACACCTTC.

This clonotype was counted ten times or more. The chain links TRBV6-2 or TRBV6-3 to TRBJ1-5, with D maybe TRBD1 (5 bases). CDR1 MNHEY and CDR2 SVGEGT come from the germline V gene. CDR3 length: 11 amino acids. The germline V and J ends were trimmed by 5 bases and 9 bases, with 8 bases remaining between them. CDR3 nucleotide sequence: TGTGCCAGCAGTCAGGGCGGGCCCCAGCATTTT. Translating gives CASSQGGPQHF.

Note on this clonotype: Given a much more abundant clone one base away, this may be a read error. The V and J genes are TRBV15 and TRBJ2-7, with 7 nucleotides matching TRBD2. V gave up 1 base and J gave up 3 bases; unmatched junction bases: 3. Looked up from germline, CDR1 is LNHNV and CDR2 is YYDKDF (reference sequence). The CDR3 totals 14 residues. The CDR3 coding sequence is TGTGCCACCAGCAGAGGCGGGGGTATCTACGAGCAGTACTTC. It translates to CATSRGGGIYEQYF.

This clonotype was seen only once. V is TRBV6-6 and J is TRBJ2-7; the D is unclear. Germline V gene sequence: CDR1 MNHNY, CDR2 SVGAGI (reference sequence). Trimming took 0 bases from V and 4 from J, leaving 10 bases between them. The CDR3 totals 14 residues. CDR3 protein: CASSYSEQQYEQYF. Written as DNA, the CDR3 is TGTGCCAGCAGTTACTCGGAGCAGCAGTACGAGCAGTACTTC.

Details on this clonotype: Possible read error: a much larger clone is one base away. The rearrangement joins TRBV28 to TRBJ2-1; 8 nucleotides align to TRBD2. The CDR3 is made up of 18 amino acids. CDR1 and CDR2 (germline): MDHEN, SYDVKM. The CDR3 nucleotides are TGTACCAGCAGTTCGGGGTTATCGGGGGGGAGCTCCTACAATGAGCAGTTCTTC. This codes for CTSSSGLSGGSSYNEQFF.

This chain links TRBV7-2 with TRBJ2-7; the match to TRBD1 covers 7 bases. Per germline, CDR1 SGHTA and CDR2 FQGNSA. Trimming at V came to 8 bases and at J to 5 bases, leaving 6 bases not matched to a gene. This CDR3 is 12 amino acids long. This CDR3 is CASGDRVNEQYF. The CDR3 nucleotides read TGTGCCAGCGGAGACAGGGTAAACGAGCAGTACTTC.

The V call is TRBV2, the J call TRBJ2-5, with a weak D call TRBD2 (6 bases). This CDR3 is 15 amino acids long. The V end was cut by 8 bases, the J end by 1 base, with 17 bases between. Germline V lookup: CDR1 SNHLY, CDR2 FYNNEI. The CDR3 region is CASDLTRGIQETQYF. The CDR3 bases are TGTGCCAGCGATCTGACTAGGGGAATCCAAGAGACCCAGTACTTC. The full variable domain, rest sourced from reference TRBV2 and TRBJ2-5, is EPEVTQTPSHQVTQMGQEVILRCVPISNHLYFYWYRQILGQKVEFLVSFYNNEISEKSEIFDDQFSVERPDGSNFTLKIRSTKLEDSAMYFCASDLTRGIQETQYFGPGTRLLVL.

To note about this clonotype: Being one base from a much bigger clone, this may be a read error. The rearrangement links TRBV20-1 to TRBJ2-7; maybe TRBD2 (6 bases). Germline lookup yields CDR1 DFQATT and CDR2 SNEGSKA (reference sequence). Trimming stripped 5 bases from V and 0 bases from J, with 17 bases between. This CDR3 has 15 amino acids. CDR3 sequence (DNA): TGCAGTGCTTCACGGAGCGGTAGCGGCTCCTACGAGCAGTACTTC. It specifies CSASRSGSGSYEQYF.

This clonotype was detected a few times. V gene TRBV19 combines with J gene TRBJ2-1; 8 bases align to TRBD2. Germline trimming cut 7 bases from V and 3 bases from J; bases unmatched to any gene: 8. Germline V gene lookup returns CDR1 LNHDA and CDR2 SQIVND (reference sequence). The CDR3 consists of 15 residues. CDR3 sequence: CASTQRELYYNEQFF. DNA for the CDR3: TGTGCCAGTACCCAGCGGGAGCTGTACTACAATGAGCAGTTCTTC.

To note about this clonotype: A much larger clonotype is one base distant, so this may be a read error. The gene calls are TRBV15 and TRBJ1-1; D unresolved. Between the trimmed V and J ends, which lost 5 bases and 6 bases, there was a span of 19 bases. Germline lookup yields CDR1 LNHNV and CDR2 YYDKDF (reference sequence). This CDR3 region has 15 residues. The CDR3 DNA sequence: TGTGCCACCAGCTTCCGAGCGCGGAGGAGCGCTGAAGCTTTCTTT. Encoded protein: CATSFRARRSAEAFF.